A selection of T cell receptor beta chains follows, all from one sample in a study of T cell responses to AZD1222 COVID-19 vaccine. Clones were read by immunoSEQ multiplex PCR, and TCRdb kept only the in-frame ones, dropping some. This table has 150,000 to 200,000 clones, about 89% appearing once. The specimen was peripheral blood, collected on day 0 of AZD1222 vaccination. The origin of the receptors is an adult in good health. Each CDR3 is given without its conserved first and last residue. A D gene is named only where the DNA matches it firmly. The listing skips clone size in some rows; elsewhere it reads once, few, many or a size class.

v_gene: TRBV5-1; d_gene: TRBD1; j_gene: TRBJ1-5; abundance: .; CDR3aa: ASSLGDRNQPQH
v_gene: TRBV30; d_gene: TRBD2; j_gene: TRBJ2-5; abundance: .; CDR3aa: AWSGGGSILETQY
v_gene: TRBV7-2; d_gene: .; j_gene: TRBJ1-2; abundance: .; CDR3aa: ASSSQPGSPGDGYT
v_gene: TRBV4-3; d_gene: .; j_gene: TRBJ2-5; abundance: .; CDR3aa: ASSQAGYGTQY
v_gene: TRBV28; d_gene: TRBD2; j_gene: TRBJ2-7; abundance: once; CDR3aa: ASSSQTSAYEQY
v_gene: TRBV28; d_gene: .; j_gene: TRBJ2-7; abundance: .; CDR3aa: ASSQGSYEQY
v_gene: TRBV5-8; d_gene: TRBD2; j_gene: TRBJ2-1; abundance: .; CDR3aa: ASRLLAGTYNEQF
v_gene: TRBV6-5; d_gene: .; j_gene: TRBJ1-2; abundance: .; CDR3aa: ASRYRANYGYT
v_gene: TRBV10-2; d_gene: .; j_gene: TRBJ1-1; abundance: .; CDR3aa: ASSESVSEAF
v_gene: TRBV12-3/TRBV12-4; d_gene: .; j_gene: TRBJ2-3; abundance: .; CDR3aa: ASSFRGRDTQY
v_gene: TRBV11-2; d_gene: .; j_gene: TRBJ1-1; abundance: .; CDR3aa: ASTLYENTEAF
v_gene: TRBV5-1; d_gene: TRBD2; j_gene: TRBJ2-2; abundance: .; CDR3aa: ASSLALAGVNTGELF
v_gene: TRBV5-1; d_gene: .; j_gene: TRBJ1-1; abundance: .; CDR3aa: ASSLENANTEAF
v_gene: TRBV4-2; d_gene: .; j_gene: TRBJ2-7; abundance: .; CDR3aa: ASSPSSNSYEQY
v_gene: TRBV5-1; d_gene: .; j_gene: TRBJ1-1; abundance: .; CDR3aa: ASSLGRGNTEAF
v_gene: TRBV7-2; d_gene: .; j_gene: TRBJ1-5; abundance: .; CDR3aa: ASSLGKGQPQH
v_gene: TRBV4-1; d_gene: TRBD1; j_gene: TRBJ1-2; abundance: .; CDR3aa: ASSQEGTGNYGYT
v_gene: TRBV5-1; d_gene: TRBD1; j_gene: TRBJ1-2; abundance: .; CDR3aa: ASRPRQGTYGYT
v_gene: TRBV28; d_gene: TRBD2; j_gene: TRBJ2-3; abundance: .; CDR3aa: ASSWGLAGDTQY
v_gene: TRBV2; d_gene: TRBD1; j_gene: TRBJ2-1; abundance: .; CDR3aa: ASSEPTGSRNEQF
v_gene: TRBV6-6; d_gene: TRBD1; j_gene: TRBJ2-3; abundance: .; CDR3aa: ASSLGTGGTTDTQY
v_gene: TRBV19; d_gene: .; j_gene: TRBJ2-5; abundance: once; CDR3aa: ASSIPLVGTTRGETQY
v_gene: TRBV6-5; d_gene: TRBD1; j_gene: TRBJ2-7; abundance: .; CDR3aa: ASSSTGWRDEQY
v_gene: TRBV4-3; d_gene: TRBD2; j_gene: TRBJ2-1; abundance: .; CDR3aa: ASSQEAGVQF
v_gene: TRBV11-2; d_gene: .; j_gene: TRBJ1-5; abundance: .; CDR3aa: ASSRAGDGNQPQH
v_gene: TRBV7-2; d_gene: .; j_gene: TRBJ1-5; abundance: once; CDR3aa: ASSLASTEPQH
v_gene: TRBV5-1; d_gene: TRBD1; j_gene: TRBJ2-7; abundance: .; CDR3aa: ASSAQQGAASYEQY
v_gene: TRBV15; d_gene: .; j_gene: TRBJ2-1; abundance: .; CDR3aa: ATSRDRRFGDNEQF
v_gene: TRBV30; d_gene: TRBD2; j_gene: TRBJ2-5; abundance: .; CDR3aa: AWGTSGTGETQY
v_gene: TRBV6-5; d_gene: .; j_gene: TRBJ1-1; abundance: .; CDR3aa: ASSYYPRAAYTEAF
v_gene: TRBV13; d_gene: .; j_gene: TRBJ2-5; abundance: once; CDR3aa: ASSLGGDETQY